A selection of T cell receptor beta chains follows, all from one sample in a study of T cell changes during pregnancy in multiple sclerosis. Produced via immunoSEQ multiplex PCR; TCRdb's table is partial and in-frame only. The table has tens of thousands of clones, almost 95% seen once. The material sequenced was peripheral blood, taken in the third trimester of pregnancy. The receptors here all came from a female donor in good health, enrolled as a control in a pregnancy study. The CDR3 runs from the conserved cysteine through the conserved F or W. The D gene is left open where the match is weak. Clone size is shown for a subset of rows, as once, few, many or a class of expanded clone.

D	J	size	V	CDR3	DNA
TRBD1	TRBJ1-1	-	TRBV27	CASGPGQLEAFF	TGTGCCAGCGGTCCGGGACAGCTTGAAGCTTTCTTT
TRBD1	TRBJ1-2	-	TRBV4-2	CASSQENGGTGSGYTF	TGTGCCAGCAGCCAAGAGAATGGGGGGACAGGGAGCGGCTACACCTTC
-	TRBJ1-1	-	TRBV29-1	CSVGTADTEAFF	TGCAGCGTTGGGACAGCCGACACTGAAGCTTTCTTT
-	TRBJ1-2	-	TRBV6-5	CASSPRGGYIDYTF	TGTGCCAGCAGTCCCCGGGGGGGCTACATCGACTACACCTTC
-	TRBJ2-7	once	TRBV27	CASSASGYSSYEQYF	TGTGCCAGCAGTGCCAGCGGGTACTCATCCTACGAGCAGTACTTC
TRBD2	TRBJ2-2	-	TRBV27	CASSSTPTSEDTGELFF	TGTGCCAGCAGTTCTACCCCGACTAGCGAGGACACCGGGGAGCTGTTTTTT
-	TRBJ1-4	-	TRBV2	CASTLGGASNEKLFF	TGTGCCAGCACTTTGGGGGGGGCAAGTAATGAAAAACTGTTTTTT
-	TRBJ2-7	-	TRBV5-1	CASSFGTPSYEQYF	TGCGCCAGCAGCTTTGGGACACCCTCCTACGAGCAGTACTTC
-	TRBJ1-4	-	TRBV4-1	CASSQALWSGANEKLFF	TGCGCCAGCAGCCAAGCCCTCTGGTCGGGGGCTAATGAAAAACTGTTTTTT
-	TRBJ1-2	-	TRBV19	CASTLGLIYGYTF	TGTGCCAGTACCCTGGGACTTATCTATGGCTACACCTTC
-	TRBJ2-7	once	TRBV18	CASSPLWGLDAYEQYF	TGTGCCAGCTCACCCCTTTGGGGACTGGATGCCTACGAGCAGTACTTC
TRBD2	TRBJ2-7	-	TRBV10-1	CASSYPRTSGVSYEQYF	TGCGCCAGCAGTTACCCCCGGACTAGCGGGGTCTCCTACGAGCAGTACTTC
TRBD2	TRBJ2-3	-	TRBV7-2	CASSLVAGGLGTQYF	TGTGCCAGCAGCTTAGTGGCGGGGGGGCTGGGTACGCAGTATTTT
TRBD1	TRBJ2-1	-	TRBV15	CATSRVGTGTLNEQFF	TGTGCCACCAGCAGAGTCGGGACAGGGACCCTTAATGAGCAGTTCTTC
TRBD1	TRBJ2-7	-	TRBV6-9	CASSHHRGESYEQYF	TGTGCCAGCAGTCACCACAGGGGTGAATCCTACGAGCAGTACTTC
TRBD1	TRBJ2-3	-	TRBV15	CATSTDRGDTQYF	TGTGCCACCAGCACGGACAGGGGAGATACGCAGTATTTT
TRBD1	TRBJ1-1	-	TRBV6-1	CASRPGQGRSEAFF	TGTGCCAGCAGGCCTGGACAGGGCAGATCTGAAGCTTTCTTT
-	TRBJ1-1	-	TRBV2	CASSQATGFIEAFF	TGTGCCAGCAGTCAAGCAACAGGGTTTATTGAAGCTTTCTTT
-	TRBJ1-1	-	TRBV10-3	CASKGETEAFF	TGTGCCTCAAAGGGGGAGACTGAAGCTTTCTTT
TRBD2	TRBJ2-7	-	TRBV11-3	CASSPPGLAGYEQYF	TGTGCCAGCAGCCCGCCGGGACTAGCTGGATACGAGCAGTACTTC
-	TRBJ2-3	-	TRBV29-1	CSVDMQGYTDTQYF	TGCAGCGTCGACATGCAGGGGTACACAGATACGCAGTATTTT
-	TRBJ2-4	-	TRBV30	CAWSVQGGGGWTKNIQYF	TGTGCCTGGAGTGTACAAGGGGGCGGGGGGTGGACCAAAAACATTCAGTACTTC
-	TRBJ2-7	-	TRBV5-4	CASSTGGGAFSYEQYF	TGTGCCAGCAGCACCGGAGGGGGGGCCTTCTCCTACGAGCAGTACTTC
-	TRBJ1-1	-	TRBV6-5	CASSGGANTEAFF	TGTGCCAGCAGCGGGGGGGCGAACACTGAAGCTTTCTTT
TRBD1	TRBJ1-5	-	TRBV28	CASNPGGQGSQPQHF	TGTGCCAGCAACCCTGGGGGACAGGGGAGTCAGCCCCAGCATTTT
TRBD2	TRBJ2-1	-	TRBV10-3	CAISAPGTSGSQYNEQFF	TGTGCCATCAGTGCCCCCGGGACTAGCGGGAGCCAATACAATGAGCAGTTCTTC
-	TRBJ1-5	-	TRBV19	CASSSLVGHQPQHF	TGTGCCAGTAGTAGTCTTGTCGGTCATCAGCCCCAGCATTTT
-	TRBJ2-5	once	TRBV20-1	CSAGEETQYF	TGCAGTGCCGGGGAGGAGACCCAGTACTTC
-	TRBJ2-1	-	TRBV9	CASSVVSSVSYNEQFF	TGTGCCAGCAGCGTAGTCTCTAGCGTATCGTACAATGAGCAGTTCTTC
TRBD1	TRBJ1-4	few	TRBV4-2	CASSQDGGTGGEKLFF	TGTGCCAGCAGCCAAGATGGGGGGACAGGGGGTGAAAAACTGTTTTTT
-	TRBJ2-6	-	TRBV6-4	CASSALYSSDSGANVLTF	TGTGCCAGCAGCGCCCTGTACAGCTCCGACTCTGGGGCCAACGTCCTGACTTTC
-	TRBJ2-5	-	TRBV5-6	CASSSTETQYF	TGTGCCAGCAGCTCTACGGAGACCCAGTACTTC
-	TRBJ1-4	-	TRBV5-6	CASSSQGNEKLFF	TGTGCCAGCAGCAGTCAGGGAAATGAAAAACTGTTTTTT
TRBD1	TRBJ2-7	-	TRBV5-1	CASSLGQGLVGEQYF	TGCGCCAGCAGCTTGGGACAGGGCCTAGTCGGCGAGCAGTACTTC
-	TRBJ2-1	-	TRBV15	CATSRTLSPEQFF	TGTGCCACCAGCAGGACCCTTAGCCCTGAGCAGTTCTTC